This T cell receptor (beta chain) was sequenced during a study of early T cells in non-severe SARS-CoV-2 infection listed by TCRdb under 2021. Regarding the complete study: TCR sequencing used bulk RNA from unsorted whole blood, so alpha and beta chains could not be paired.

Receptors were amplified or captured by 5' RACE. The listed sequencing device is NextSeq 500. To correct for sequencing error and PCR bias, the TCR library protocol tagged individual cDNA molecules with unique molecular identifiers. Both TCR alpha and beta chains were sequenced, and tight co-correlation was observed between alpha and beta sequence abundances in each sample. In the paper's pipeline: Decombinator V4 was used to annotate the V gene, J gene and CDR3 of the TCR sequences. TCRs were defined as expanded if a significant change between any two time points was detected under a Poisson model with p below 0.0001. TCR abundances were normalised to the total number of TCRs sequenced in each sample and reported as counts per million. TRAV1-2 paired with TRAJ12, TRAJ20 or TRAJ33 defined MAIT TCRs, while TRAV10 paired with TRAJ18 defined iNKT TCRs. A search of VDJdb, accessed on 1 November 2021, was run for TCRs annotated to CMV, EBV and SARS-CoV-2, with TCRs annotated for multiple antigens excluded. TCRdb's own reprocessing of the public reads used fastp at Q25 and MiXCR and kept productive beta chains. Each entry is one CDR3 protein sequence, shown with its most common DNA and genes. The V and J calls, along with clone size, are taken from TCRdb and not from the paper's own processing. For this sample there are tens of thousands of distinct CDR3 sequences; approximately 5% appear just once. The ten largest clonotypes hold about 5.3% of the sample.

Measured from the cysteine to the phenylalanine, the CDR3 is 13 residues long. Of the read, only the CDR3 DNA is kept; its 39 bases are in frame from base 1. V is pared back by 1 base and J by 9 bases, with 13 bases lying between the germline termini. CDR1 DFQATT and CDR2 SNEGSKA are derived from the germline V gene (reference sequence). The study at large found these results: VDJdb matching was skewed toward anti-spike CD8 responses and likely underestimated virus-specific expansions, missing private and CD4 specificities.

A case-control design nested within a healthcare worker cohort in London, UK, was used, with weekly nasopharyngeal swab PCR tests and blood sampling performed. Between 23 and 31 March 2020, the week of the UK lockdown, healthcare workers were enrolled and then followed up weekly for as long as 16 weeks. In this sample, this clonotype turned up many times. The clone's antigen remains unknown. No base quality values were provided; no much bigger clone lies one nucleotide off. This receptor was identified in an adult who was a healthcare worker with PCR-confirmed SARS-CoV-2 infection or an uninfected control (not recorded which). The chain is assembled from TRBV20-1 and TRBJ2-1; TRBD1 is a possible D gene, resting on 6 matching bases. The material sequenced was whole blood. The CDR3 region reads CSARGAGDIEQFF. The nucleotides read TGCAGTGCTAGAGGAGCAGGGGATATTGAGCAGTTCTTC.